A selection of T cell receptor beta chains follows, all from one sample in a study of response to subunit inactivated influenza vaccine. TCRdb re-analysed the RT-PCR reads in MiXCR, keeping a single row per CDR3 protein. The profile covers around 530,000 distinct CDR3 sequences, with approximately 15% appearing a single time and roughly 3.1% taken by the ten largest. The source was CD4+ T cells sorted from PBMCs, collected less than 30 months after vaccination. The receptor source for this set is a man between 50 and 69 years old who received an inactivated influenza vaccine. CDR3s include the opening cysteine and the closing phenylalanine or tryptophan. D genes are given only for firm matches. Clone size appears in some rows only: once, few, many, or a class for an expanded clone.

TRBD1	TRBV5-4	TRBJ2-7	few	TGTGCCAGCAGCTACATCCGACAGGGAACCTACGAGCAGTACTTC	CASSYIRQGTYEQYF
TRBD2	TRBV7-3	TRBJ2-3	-	TGTGCCAGCAGCGCAGGACTAGCGGGAGGCACAGATACGCAGTATTTT	CASSAGLAGGTDTQYF
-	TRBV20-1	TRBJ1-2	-	TGCAGTGCTAGAGCGGACAGCCGGTTACATTATGGCTACACCTTC	CSARADSRLHYGYTF
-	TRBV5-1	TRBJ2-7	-	TGCGCCAGCAGCCCTGGAATAGACGAGCAGTACTTC	CASSPGIDEQYF
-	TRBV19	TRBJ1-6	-	TGTGCCAGTAGTATTGTCGGGGGGTCACCCCTCCACTTT	CASSIVGGSPLHF
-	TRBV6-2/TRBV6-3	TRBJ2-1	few	TGTGCCAGCAGTCCCGCGGGGAAACTAGACTATGAGCAGTTCTTC	CASSPAGKLDYEQFF
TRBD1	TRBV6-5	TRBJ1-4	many	TGTGCCAGCAGTTACGGACAGGGGGCGGAAAAACTGTTTTTT	CASSYGQGAEKLFF
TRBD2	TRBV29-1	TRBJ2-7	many	TGCAGCGTTGGGACTAGTGGGTACGAGCAGTACTTC	CSVGTSGYEQYF
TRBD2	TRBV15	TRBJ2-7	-	TGTGCCACCAGCTCCTGGACTAGCGGAGACTACGAGCAGTACTTC	CATSSWTSGDYEQYF
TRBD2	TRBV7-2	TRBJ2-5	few	TGTGCCAGCAGCTTAGCCCGGGAGGGTGAGACCCAGTACTTC	CASSLAREGETQYF
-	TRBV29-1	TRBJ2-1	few	TGCAGCGTCACCCTGGGTACCTTAATTACTAATGAGCAGTTCTTC	CSVTLGTLITNEQFF
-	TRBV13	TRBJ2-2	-	TGTGCCAGCACCCCTCATGTCGGCACCGGGGAGCTGTTTTTT	CASTPHVGTGELFF
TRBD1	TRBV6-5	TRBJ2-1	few	TGTGCCAGCAGTTACTCCGGGACAGGGTCCAATGAGCAGTTCTTC	CASSYSGTGSNEQFF
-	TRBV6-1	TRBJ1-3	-	TGTGCCAGCTCCCAGACAGCCTACTCTGGAAACACCATATATTTT	CASSQTAYSGNTIYF
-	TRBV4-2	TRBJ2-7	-	TGTGCCAGCAGCCAATCCTTAGGCTCCTACGAGCAGTACTTC	CASSQSLGSYEQYF
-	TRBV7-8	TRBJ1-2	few	TGTGCCAGCAGCTCCACTAGCGGGAGTCCCCGGGGCCATGGCTACACCTTC	CASSSTSGSPRGHGYTF
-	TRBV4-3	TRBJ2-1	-	TGCGCCAGCAGCCATCCCCCGGGGTCAGCACCTTCGGGTGAGCAGTTCTTC	CASSHPPGSAPSGEQFF
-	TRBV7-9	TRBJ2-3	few	TGTGCCAGCGGAGACACAGATACGCAGTATTTT	CASGDTDTQYF
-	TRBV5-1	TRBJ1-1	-	TGCGCCAGCAGCTTGGGCGGGGGCCAGAACACTGAAGCTTTCTTT	CASSLGGGQNTEAFF
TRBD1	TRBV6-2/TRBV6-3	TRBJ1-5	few	TGTGCCACCCACGACAGGGTAAGACAGCCCCAGCATTTT	CATHDRVRQPQHF
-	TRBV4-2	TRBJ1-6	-	TGTGCCAGCAGCCAAGATCTCGGCAGGGTAGTAACACCCCTCCACTTT	CASSQDLGRVVTPLHF
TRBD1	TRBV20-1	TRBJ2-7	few	TGCAGTGCTCTTAAGACAGGGATGGTCTACGAGCAGTACTTC	CSALKTGMVYEQYF
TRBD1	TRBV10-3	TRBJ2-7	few	TGTGCCATCAGTTCGAAGCCGGGACAGGCGAACTACGAGCAGTACTTC	CAISSKPGQANYEQYF
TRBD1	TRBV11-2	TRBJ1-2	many	TGTGCCAGCAGCTTTAGACAGGGGGTAGACGGCTACACCTTC	CASSFRQGVDGYTF
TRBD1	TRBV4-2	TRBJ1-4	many	TGTGCCAGCAGCCAATACGACTCCTTCCGATCCGGGACAGAAAATGAAAAACTGTTTTTT	CASSQYDSFRSGTENEKLFF
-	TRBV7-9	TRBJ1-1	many	TGTGCCAGCAGCCCGGGTCCAAACACTGAAGCTTTCTTT	CASSPGPNTEAFF
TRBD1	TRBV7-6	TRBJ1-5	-	TGTGCCAGCAGCGAGACAGGGTTAGGCAATCAGCCCCAGCATTTT	CASSETGLGNQPQHF
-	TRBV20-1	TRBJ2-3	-	TGCAGTGCTAGAGGTCGAGGGCGGAACACAGATACGCAGTATTTT	CSARGRGRNTDTQYF
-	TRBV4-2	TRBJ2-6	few	TGTGCCAGCAGCCAGGCAGGGTATTCTGGGGCCAACGTCCTGACTTTC	CASSQAGYSGANVLTF
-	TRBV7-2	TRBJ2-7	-	TGTGCCAGCAGCTTAAAGGCGCCCAGTTCCTACGAGCAGTACTTC	CASSLKAPSSYEQYF
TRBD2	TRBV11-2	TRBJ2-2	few	TGTGCCAGCAGCCAAGTATCCGGGACTAGCGGGAGAGGTACCGGGGAGCTGTTTTTT	CASSQVSGTSGRGTGELFF
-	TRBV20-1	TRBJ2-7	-	TGCAGTGCTAGAGACAGGCACTACTACGAGCAGTACTTC	CSARDRHYYEQYF
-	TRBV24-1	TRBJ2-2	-	TGTGCCACCGGACCTCCTCCAGGGACCGGGGAGCTGTTTTTT	CATGPPPGTGELFF
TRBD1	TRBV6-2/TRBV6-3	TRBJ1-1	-	TGTGCCAGCAGTTACCAAACAGGGGTCACTGAAGCTTTCTTT	CASSYQTGVTEAFF
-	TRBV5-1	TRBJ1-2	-	TGCGCCAGCAGCCTCCTGGCCGCATCGTATGGCTACACCTTC	CASSLLAASYGYTF
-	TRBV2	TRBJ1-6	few	TGTGCCAGCAGTCATGGGAGTGGGCATCCACCCCTCCACTTT	CASSHGSGHPPLHF
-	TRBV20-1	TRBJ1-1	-	TGCAGTGCTAGTACGACAGGCCGAATGAACACTGAAGCTTTCTTT	CSASTTGRMNTEAFF
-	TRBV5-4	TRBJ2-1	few	TGTGCCAGCAGCTTTAGGGGAGCCGCTTACAATGAGCAGTTCTTC	CASSFRGAAYNEQFF
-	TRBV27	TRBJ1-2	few	TGTGCCAGCAGTTTCTCCTGGACTGGCAACTATGGCTACACCTTC	CASSFSWTGNYGYTF
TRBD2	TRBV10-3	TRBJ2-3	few	TGTGCCATCAAGACTAGCGGGAACACAGATACGCAGTATTTT	CAIKTSGNTDTQYF
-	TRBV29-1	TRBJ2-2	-	TGCAGCGCATCAGGGTGGAACACCGGGGAGCTGTTTTTT	CSASGWNTGELFF
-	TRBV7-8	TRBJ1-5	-	TGTGCCAGCAGCTTAGCCTCCTCCCGGGGTCAGCCCCAGCATTTT	CASSLASSRGQPQHF
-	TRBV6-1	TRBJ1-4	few	TGTGCCAGCAGACCTTTTCTTGCAACTAATGAAAAACTGTTTTTT	CASRPFLATNEKLFF
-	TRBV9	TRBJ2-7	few	TGTGCCAGCAGCGCCGAGGGGGGTCTCGAGCAGTACTTC	CASSAEGGLEQYF
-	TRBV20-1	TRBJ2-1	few	TGCAGTCCAAAAGACAATGAGCAGTTCTTC	CSPKDNEQFF
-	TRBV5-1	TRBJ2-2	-	TGCGCCAGCAGCTTGGCGGTTTCGGGCGGGGAGCTGTTTTTT	CASSLAVSGGELFF
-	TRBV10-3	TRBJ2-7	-	TGTGCCATCAGTGAGGGGCCCTCGAAGGTCGGCGAGCAGTACTTC	CAISEGPSKVGEQYF
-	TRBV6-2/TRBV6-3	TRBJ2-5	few	TGTGCCAGCAGTTACCCTATGGGACGTAGAGAAGAGACCCAGTACTTC	CASSYPMGRREETQYF
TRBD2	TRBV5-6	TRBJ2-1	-	TGTGCCAGCAGCTTGGATCTAGCGGGCCACAATGAGCAGTTCTTC	CASSLDLAGHNEQFF
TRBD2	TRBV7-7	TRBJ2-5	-	TGTGCTAGCAGCCGGGGACTAGCGGGGTTCCAAGAGACCCAGTACTTC	CASSRGLAGFQETQYF
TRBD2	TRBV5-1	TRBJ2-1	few	TGCGCCAGCAGCTCATCAACTAGCGGGAGGGCCGGTGAGCAGTTCTTC	CASSSSTSGRAGEQFF
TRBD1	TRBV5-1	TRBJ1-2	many	TGCGCCAGCAGCACCCAGGGGGACAGGGGATATGGCTACACCTTC	CASSTQGDRGYGYTF
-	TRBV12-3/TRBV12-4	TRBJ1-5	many	TGTGCCAGCAGTTTCGGTAGCAATCAGCCCCAGCATTTT	CASSFGSNQPQHF
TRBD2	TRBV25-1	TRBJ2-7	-	TGTGCCAGCAGTGAGTTTACCGGGGGGAGTTACTACGAGCAGTACTTC	CASSEFTGGSYYEQYF
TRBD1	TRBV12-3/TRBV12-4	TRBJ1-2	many	TGTGCCAGCAGTTTAACATACACTGGACAGGGGGCTTTCAAAAACACCTTC	CASSLTYTGQGAFKNTF